The clone carrying this TCR beta chain was detected only a few times. The antigen remains undetermined. The junction had 15 bases not matched to a gene; V was cut back by 4 bases and J by 7 bases. The germline gives CDR1 SEHNR, CDR2 FQNEAQ (reference sequence). The CDR3 runs 17 residues. TCRdb re-called the 5' RACE reads with MiXCR, one entry per CDR3 protein. The profile shows some 570,000 distinct CDR3 sequences, about 22% of them singletons. The data stem from a study of identical twins. Each donor (without exception) was a healthy Caucasian. Notes on the study in general: Fewer insertions characterized abundant cord blood beta clonotypes, whereas memory repertoires showed none. Sequences that were beta out-of-frame showed weaker excess twin sharing.

The same sample was also studied in work on yellow fever vaccine responses in identical twins.

The chain employs TRBV7-9 and TRBJ2-4; 8 bases match TRBD2. This sequence originates from a woman aged 18-29 years in good health. What was sequenced was CD4+ T cells sorted from blood. Here the CDR3 reads CASSSAGQREIGNIQYF. The CDR3 bases are TGTGCCAGCAGCTCGGCTGGCCAGCGGGAGATAGGGAACATTCAGTACTTC.